This T cell receptor beta chain emerged from a study of T cells expressing NK-cell markers. Overall study: From sorted CD3+CD56+NKG2C+, CD3+CD56+NKG2C- and CD3+CD56-NKG2C+ T cells came the TCR beta repertoires. Study-wide results and caveats: These clonotypes, the leaders elsewhere, also led the CD3+CD56-NKG2C+ fraction in a handful of donors.

Germline values: CDR1 SGHRS, CDR2 YFSETQ. The CDR3 totals 16 residues. A note on this clonotype: Its specificity is unknown.

Using the 5' RACE reads, TCRdb records one entry per CDR3 protein without DNA. The specimen's table records a few hundred thousand distinct CDR3 sequences. This receptor was obtained from a man aged 18-70 years in good health. Sequenced input: blood T cells: a sorted CD56 or NKG2C T cell subset, CD4+ or CD8+ T cells, or bulk PBMC T cells (not recorded which). The V call is TRBV5-1, the J call TRBJ2-5; TCRdb's assignment of TRBD1 cannot be checked, as there is no DNA. The CDR3 spells CASRAQPGGLQETQYF.